This TCR beta chain comes out of a study of blood T cells in healthy people across ages. V shed 0 bases and J shed 4 bases, with 12 bases lying between them. The germline V gene has CDR1 SQVTM and CDR2 ANQGSEA. This CDR3 is built from 14 residues. Next came a second PCR, run for about 7 to 12 cycles, which used a sample-barcoded 5' primer along with a J-beta primer mix. CDR3-containing paired-end reads numbering at least 2.5 million came from each sample. Via MiXCR, TCRdb re-called the 5' RACE reads, giving one row per CDR3 protein. The sample includes more than 700,000 distinct CDR3 sequences, 53% of them seen just once. Donors were systemically healthy Caucasian individuals from Russia aged roughly 6 to 100 years. Peripheral blood, roughly 11 milliliters per donor, was collected.

The source is a man at least 80 years old in good health. Source material: blood. The chain is built from TRBV29-1 and TRBJ1-2; D unclear. CDR3 sequence: CSVEDFRGGYGYTF. In nucleotides, the CDR3 is TGCAGCGTTGAAGATTTCCGGGGAGGCTATGGCTACACCTTC.